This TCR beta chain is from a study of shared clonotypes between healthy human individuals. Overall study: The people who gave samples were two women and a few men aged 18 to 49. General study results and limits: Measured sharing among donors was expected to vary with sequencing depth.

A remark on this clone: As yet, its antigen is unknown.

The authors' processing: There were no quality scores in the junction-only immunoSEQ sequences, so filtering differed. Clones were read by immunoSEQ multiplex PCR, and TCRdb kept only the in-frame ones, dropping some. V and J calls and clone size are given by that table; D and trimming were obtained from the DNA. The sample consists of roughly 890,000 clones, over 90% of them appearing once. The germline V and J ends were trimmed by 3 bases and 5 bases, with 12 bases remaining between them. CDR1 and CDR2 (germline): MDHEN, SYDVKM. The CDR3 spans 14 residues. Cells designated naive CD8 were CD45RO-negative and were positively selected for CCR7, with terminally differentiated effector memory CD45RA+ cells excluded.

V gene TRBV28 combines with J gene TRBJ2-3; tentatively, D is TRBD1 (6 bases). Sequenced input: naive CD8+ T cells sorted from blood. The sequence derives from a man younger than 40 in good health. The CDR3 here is CASSLAGVGDTQYF. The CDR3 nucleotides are TGTGCCAGCAGTTTGGCAGGGGTGGGAGATACGCAGTATTTT.